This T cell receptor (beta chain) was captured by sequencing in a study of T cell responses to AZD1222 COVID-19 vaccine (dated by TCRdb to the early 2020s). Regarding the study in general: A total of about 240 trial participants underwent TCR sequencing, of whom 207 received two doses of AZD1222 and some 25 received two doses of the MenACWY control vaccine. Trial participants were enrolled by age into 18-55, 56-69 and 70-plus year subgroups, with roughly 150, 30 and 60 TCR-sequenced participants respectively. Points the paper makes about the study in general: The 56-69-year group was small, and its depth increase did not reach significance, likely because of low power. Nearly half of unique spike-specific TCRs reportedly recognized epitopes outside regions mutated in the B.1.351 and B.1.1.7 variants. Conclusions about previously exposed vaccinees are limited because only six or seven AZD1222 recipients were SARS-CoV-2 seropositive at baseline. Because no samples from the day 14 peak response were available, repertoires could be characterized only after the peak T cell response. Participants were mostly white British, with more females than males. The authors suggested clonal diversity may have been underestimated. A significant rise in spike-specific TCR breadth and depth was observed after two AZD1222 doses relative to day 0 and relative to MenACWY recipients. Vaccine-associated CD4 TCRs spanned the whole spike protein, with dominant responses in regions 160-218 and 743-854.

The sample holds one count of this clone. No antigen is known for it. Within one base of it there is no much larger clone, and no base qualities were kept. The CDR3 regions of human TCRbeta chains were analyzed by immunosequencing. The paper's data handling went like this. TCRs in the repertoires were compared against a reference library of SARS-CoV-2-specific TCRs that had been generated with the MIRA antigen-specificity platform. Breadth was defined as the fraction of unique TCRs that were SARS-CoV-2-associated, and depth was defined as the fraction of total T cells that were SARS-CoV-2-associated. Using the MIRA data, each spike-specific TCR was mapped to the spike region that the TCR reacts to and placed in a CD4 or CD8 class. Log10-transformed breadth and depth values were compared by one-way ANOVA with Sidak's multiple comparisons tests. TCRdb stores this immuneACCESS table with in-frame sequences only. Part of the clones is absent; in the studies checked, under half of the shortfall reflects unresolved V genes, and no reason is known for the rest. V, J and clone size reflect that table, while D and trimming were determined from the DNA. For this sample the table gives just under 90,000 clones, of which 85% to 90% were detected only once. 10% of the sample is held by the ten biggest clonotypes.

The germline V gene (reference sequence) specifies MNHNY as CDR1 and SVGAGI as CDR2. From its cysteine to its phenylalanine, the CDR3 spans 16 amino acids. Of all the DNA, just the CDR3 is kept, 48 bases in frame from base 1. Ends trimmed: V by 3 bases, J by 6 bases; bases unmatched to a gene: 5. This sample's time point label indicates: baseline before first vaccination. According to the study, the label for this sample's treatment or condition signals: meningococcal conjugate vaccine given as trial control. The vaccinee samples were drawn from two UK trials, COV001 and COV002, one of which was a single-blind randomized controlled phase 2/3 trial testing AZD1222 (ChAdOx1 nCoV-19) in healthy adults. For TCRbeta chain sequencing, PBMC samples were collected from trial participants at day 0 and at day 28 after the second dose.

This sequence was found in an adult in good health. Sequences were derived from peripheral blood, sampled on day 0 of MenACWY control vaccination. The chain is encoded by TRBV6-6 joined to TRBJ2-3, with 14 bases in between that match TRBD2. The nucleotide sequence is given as TGTGCCAGCAGTTATCGGACTAGCGGGGGGTATGATACGCAGTATTTT. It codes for CASSYRTSGGYDTQYF.